The next 2 T cell receptor beta chains were all read from a single sample in a study of OX40 agonist ivuxolimab in advanced cancers. Sequencing used immunoSEQ multiplex PCR; TCRdb keeps in-frame clones, though not all of them. In the table there are just over 40,000 clones, approximately 89% of which are singletons. Sequencing was performed on CD4+ or CD8+ T cells sorted from blood, taken in a trial of the OX40 agonist ivuxolimab. Receptors originate from an adult with an advanced solid tumor such as melanoma, head and neck, liver or kidney cancer.

This chain links TRBV5-1 with TRBJ2-1, with D uncertain. Trimming pared 4 bases from V and 1 base from J, leaving 21 bases between. Germline CDR1 is SGHRS and CDR2 is YFSETQ. The CDR3 is made up of 18 amino acids. In nucleotides, the CDR3 is TGCGCCAGCAGCCGGTACCCGGGCCGTGGCTCATCCTACAATGAGCAGTTCTTC. This encodes CASSRYPGRGSSYNEQFF.

The chain links TRBV7-6 to TRBJ2-3; D might be TRBD2 (6 bases). V was cut by 4 bases and J by 6 bases, with 23 bases left in between. The V gene's germline CDR1 is SGHVS and CDR2 FNYEAQ. The CDR3 has 17 residues. The CDR3 loop is CASSSAPLRGLWDTQYF. The CDR3 coding sequence is TGTGCCAGCAGCTCAGCACCCTTGAGGGGACTGTGGGATACGCAGTATTTT. Filled out from reference TRBV7-6 and TRBJ2-3, the complete variable domain reads GAGVSQSPRYKVTKRGQDVALRCDPISGHVSLYWYRQALGQGPEFLTYFNYEAQQDKSGLPNDRFSAERPEGSISTLTIQRTEQRDSAMYRCASSSAPLRGLWDTQYFGPGTRLTVL.